This record looks at one T cell receptor beta chain sequence and its context. Its cognate antigen is unknown. This sample is part of a study of persistence of HIV-infected CD4 T cells. Study background: Median time on suppressive ART was 8 years.

Anti-CD3/anti-CD28 beads served as a nonspecific positive control stimulus. Sorting selected CD4+ T cells upregulating both CD40 ligand and CD69. The libraries were made with immunoSEQ version 4 in survey mode. Sequenced by immunoSEQ multiplex PCR; TCRdb stores in-frame clones only, minus some. The sample consists of some 49,000 clones, about 90% of them appearing once. Sample: CD4+ T cells sorted from PBMCs after roughly 17-hour stimulation, taken from a patient who received antiretroviral therapy. This clonotype originated in an adult woman with HIV who was CMV-seropositive.

Here the CDR3 reads CASSEGASGKNIQYF. For the CDR3, the DNA is TGCGCCAGCAGCGAGGGGGCAAGTGGCAAAAACATTCAGTACTTC. V is TRBV5-1 and J is TRBJ2-4; 7 bases align to TRBD1. V shed 4 bases, J shed 3 bases, and the junction held 7 bases outside the gene matches. The CDR3 has 15 residues. Per germline, CDR1 SGHRS and CDR2 YFSETQ.